The rows below give T cell receptor beta chains drawn from one sample of a study of blood T cell repertoires in COVID-19. Produced via immunoSEQ multiplex PCR; TCRdb's table is partial and in-frame only. The sample has under 200,000 clones; roughly 87% are singletons. The sample comprised peripheral blood. Receptors were obtained from a woman in her sixties who had recovered from COVID-19. Each CDR3 is given with its conserved first and last residue. The D gene is left open where the match is weak. Only part of the rows carry a size: once, few, many, or a class if the clone is expanded.

TRBJ1-5 . TRBV28 . TGTGCCAGCCAGACTGGGGGGGGGTATAGCAATCAGCCCCAGCATTTT CASQTGGGYSNQPQHF
TRBJ2-5 TRBD1 TRBV15 . TGTGCCACCAGCAGAGATAGGGGGCTAGCCCAGACCCAGTACTTC CATSRDRGLAQTQYF
TRBJ1-6 . TRBV28 . TGTGCCAGCAGCCCCGGACTGACTAATTCACCCCTCCACTTT CASSPGLTNSPLHF
TRBJ1-4 TRBD1 TRBV9 . TGTGCCAGCAGCGTAGCGGGGACAGTAGGTGAAAAACTGTTTTTT CASSVAGTVGEKLFF
TRBJ1-1 . TRBV7-8 . TGTGCCAGCAGCATAGTACAGGGAGGGGACACTGAAGCTTTCTTT CASSIVQGGDTEAFF
TRBJ2-5 . TRBV7-3 . TGTGCCAGCAGCTTAACGGGGGCGGACGTAGGAACCCAGTACTTC CASSLTGADVGTQYF
TRBJ2-1 . TRBV6-4 . TGTGCCAGCAGTGTTTCAGGAAACTCTGAGCAGTTCTTC CASSVSGNSEQFF
TRBJ2-7 . TRBV7-9 many TGTGCCAGCAGACTTAATCAGGGTGACGAGCAGTACTTC CASRLNQGDEQYF
TRBJ2-7 TRBD2 TRBV5-1 . TGCGCCACGCGGGAGGGGGGGAGCCGGAACGAGCAGTACTTC CATREGGSRNEQYF
TRBJ2-1 TRBD1 TRBV7-9 . TGTGCCAGCAGCTTGACAGGGGAGCCCAACTACAATGAGCAGTTCTTC CASSLTGEPNYNEQFF
TRBJ2-2 TRBD1 TRBV3-1/TRBV3-2 once TGTGCCAGCAGCCAAGGACAGGGGTGGAACACCGGGGAGCTGTTTTTT CASSQGQGWNTGELFF
TRBJ2-5 . TRBV14 . TGTGCCAGCAGCCATTGGGGGACCCCCGGGGGTGAGACCCAGTACTTC CASSHWGTPGGETQYF
TRBJ1-5 . TRBV28 . TGTGCCAGCAGTTCAAGGGGTCAGCCCCAGCATTTT CASSSRGQPQHF
TRBJ2-2 . TRBV6-2/TRBV6-3 . TGTGCCAGCAGCATCGGACAAACCGGGGAGCTGTTTTTT CASSIGQTGELFF
TRBJ1-5 . TRBV7-8 . TGTGCCAGCAGCTTAGTCCCCCCAGGGTATAGCAATCAGCCCCAGCATTTT CASSLVPPGYSNQPQHF
TRBJ1-1 . TRBV21-1 . TGTGCCAGCAGCAAAGCGGCAGTCCCGAACACTGAAGCTTTCTTT CASSKAAVPNTEAFF
TRBJ2-2 TRBD2 TRBV5-4 . TGTGCCAGCAGCTTGTTAGCGGGGGCGACCGGGGAGCTGTTTTTT CASSLLAGATGELFF
TRBJ1-2 . TRBV7-9 . TGTGCCAGCAGCCGGACATTTTATTTTGGTGGCTACACCTTC CASSRTFYFGGYTF
TRBJ1-1 . TRBV29-1 few TGCAGCTTTACAGGGTTGGAGAACACTGAAGCTTTCTTT CSFTGLENTEAFF
TRBJ1-1 . TRBV18 once TGTGCCAGCTCACTTACAGGGCGGGCCACTGAAGCTTTCTTT CASSLTGRATEAFF
TRBJ2-7 . TRBV7-2 . TGTGCCAGCAGCCCACAGAGTTCGATGTACGAGCAGTACTTC CASSPQSSMYEQYF
TRBJ1-5 TRBD1 TRBV19 . TGTGCCAGTAGTAAACCCCAGGGGGCGGGTAATCAGCCCCAGCATTTT CASSKPQGAGNQPQHF
TRBJ2-3 . TRBV2 . TGTGCCAGCAGTGGTCAGGGTGGCACAGATACGCAGTATTTT CASSGQGGTDTQYF
TRBJ1-1 . TRBV2 . TGTGCCAGCAGTGGTCGGGGGAGAAGCACTGAAGCTTTCTTT CASSGRGRSTEAFF
TRBJ2-1 . TRBV11-2 . TGTGCCAGCAGCTTAGACAGGTACAATGAGCAGTTCTTC CASSLDRYNEQFF
TRBJ2-3 TRBD1 TRBV4-1 . TGCGCCAGCAGCCAAGGGACAGGGTGGGCTTCTAGCACAGATACGCAGTATTTT CASSQGTGWASSTDTQYF
TRBJ2-1 . TRBV28 . TGTGCCAGCAGTTCTACACAGGGAAATCTCTACAATGAGCAGTTCTTC CASSSTQGNLYNEQFF
TRBJ2-4 TRBD1 TRBV6-1 . TGTGCCAGCAGTGATCGACAGGGGGTTAAAAACATTCAGTACTTC CASSDRQGVKNIQYF
TRBJ2-7 TRBD2 TRBV7-9 once TGTGCCAGCAGCCGTAGGTCGGGACTAGCGGGCCCGAAAAGCTACGAGCAGTACTTC CASSRRSGLAGPKSYEQYF
TRBJ2-7 . TRBV5-4 . TGTGCCAGCAGCTTGGCCCTGTGGGGGGGCGGCTACGAGCAGTACTTC CASSLALWGGGYEQYF
TRBJ1-2 TRBD1 TRBV10-3 . TGTGCCATCGCTCGGACAGGGGGCGTGAGGTATGGCTACACCTTC CAIARTGGVRYGYTF
TRBJ2-5 TRBD2 TRBV4-2 few TGTGCCAGCAGCCCAGGGACTAGGGACCAAGAGACCCAGTACTTC CASSPGTRDQETQYF
TRBJ1-1 TRBD1 TRBV10-1 . TGCGCCAGCACCCTACCCGGGACAGGGTGCACTGAAGCTTTCTTT CASTLPGTGCTEAFF
TRBJ2-3 . TRBV6-5 . TGTGCCAGCAGTTACTCCGGGGTTAGCACAGATACGCAGTATTTT CASSYSGVSTDTQYF
TRBJ2-5 TRBD2 TRBV24-1 . TGTGCCACCGGGACTAACCAAGAGACCCAGTACTTC CATGTNQETQYF